The 21 T cell receptor beta chains below were found in one sample sequenced in a study of cytomegalovirus exposure and HLA in healthy donors. Researchers ran the PCR with 60 Vbeta and 13 Jbeta primers. The protocol was immunoSEQ multiplex PCR, while the TCRdb copy is restricted to in-frame clones and leaves out a portion. The profile shows about 160,000 clones, about 72% of them singletons. Sample: PBMCs. The receptors come from a man younger than 45 in good health and CMV-seropositive.

The chain uses TRBV6-5 and TRBJ2-7, with D unclear. The germline V gene has CDR1 MNHEY and CDR2 SVGAGI. The CDR3 length is 15 residues. V was cut by 0 bases and J by 3 bases, with 12 bases left in between. In nucleotides, the CDR3 is TGTGCCAGCAGTTACTCACACGACATTTACTACGAGCAGTACTTC. Translation: CASSYSHDIYYEQYF.

This clone was recorded many times. The sample has other DNA sequences that encode this CDR3 too. Here the CDR3 reads CASSEAQGASTEAFF. For the CDR3, the DNA is TGTGCCAGCAGTGAAGCCCAGGGGGCGAGCACTGAAGCTTTCTTT. This chain links TRBV6-1 with TRBJ1-1, with 8 bases identical to TRBD1. V lost 0 bases, J lost 4 bases, and 4 bases stayed unmatched. Germline V gives CDR1 MNHNS, CDR2 SASEGT. The CDR3 has 15 amino acids.

V usage is TRBV4-3 and J usage is TRBJ2-5; 8 bases map to TRBD1. Trimming took 1 base from V and 1 from J; bases not matched to a gene: 2. Germline values: CDR1 LGHNA, CDR2 YSLEER. The CDR3 has 15 amino acids. Written as DNA, the CDR3 is TGCGCCAGCAGCCAAGCGACAGGGGCCCAAGAGACCCAGTACTTC. Translation gives CASSQATGAQETQYF.

This clone was picked up a small number of times. The chain has TRBV7-2 and TRBJ2-5; 7 bases are shared with TRBD1. Judging by the DNA end, TRBJ2-7 fits better; the J call may be wrong. Germline V CDR1 and CDR2: SGHTA, FQGNSA. The CDR3 is 13 amino acids. CDR3 sequence reads: CASSWKQGYEQYF. CDR3 DNA sequence: TGTGCCAGCAGCTGGAAACAGGGGTACGAGCAGTACTTC.

The chain uses TRBV30 and TRBJ2-1; TRBD2 matches at 10 bases. This CDR3 spans 17 amino acids. Unmatched junction bases numbered 17, after V lost 4 bases and J lost 8 bases. The germline V gene encodes CDR1 GTSNPN and CDR2 SVGIG (reference sequence). The CDR3 region is CAWTRVAGGQEVDEQFF. For the CDR3, the DNA is TGTGCCTGGACGAGGGTAGCGGGGGGCCAAGAGGTTGATGAGCAGTTCTTC.

The chain couples TRBV7-2 to TRBJ2-1; the match to TRBD1 covers 7 bases. V lost 5 bases to trimming and J lost 6 bases; unmatched junction nucleotides: 4. Germline V gene sequence: CDR1 SGHTA, CDR2 FQGNSA. The CDR3 is 13 amino acids. CDR3: CASSPRGLNEQFF. In nucleotides, the CDR3 is TGTGCCAGCAGCCCGAGGGGGCTCAATGAGCAGTTCTTC.

This sequence joins TRBV11-2 and TRBJ2-5; no firm D call. Trimming shortened V by 1 base and J by 6 bases, and 12 bases separated the two germline ends. The CDR3 loop spans 14 amino acids. Per germline, CDR1 SGHAT and CDR2 FQNNGV. As DNA, the CDR3 is TGTGCCAGCAGCTTAGTGAGTAGCAGCCAGACCCAGTACTTC. Its translation: CASSLVSSSQTQYF.

This clone is categorized as medium-sized. The chain employs TRBV7-9 and TRBJ1-4; D gene ambiguous. The CDR3 consists of 16 residues. Germline V CDR1 and CDR2: SEHNR, FQNEAQ (reference sequence). The V and J ends lost 1 base and 5 bases respectively, with 14 bases between them. The CDR3 DNA follows: TGTGCCAGCAGCTTAGTGGAGGGCAGTCTGAATGAAAAACTGTTTTTT. Protein product: CASSLVEGSLNEKLFF.

This clone showed up just once. The chain joins TRBV10-2 to TRBJ1-5, with 7 bases lining up with TRBD1. This CDR3 contains 16 residues. Per germline, CDR1 WSHSY and CDR2 SAAADI. Trimming took 4 bases from V and 0 from J; bases not matched to a gene: 6. The CDR3 DNA reads as TGCGCCAGCAGTGCAAACGACAGGGATAGCAATCAGCCCCAGCATTTT. This translates into CASSANDRDSNQPQHF.

Of note for this clone: The sample holds other DNA sequences that translate to the same CDR3. The rearrangement joins TRBV5-1 to TRBJ2-2; 8 bases are a match to TRBD1. Trimming at V came to 4 bases and at J to 4 bases, leaving 3 bases not matched to a gene. The germline V gene encodes CDR1 SGHRS and CDR2 YFSETQ. CDR3 length: 14 residues. In nucleotides, the CDR3 is TGCGCCAGCAGCCCAGGACAGGGCACCGGGGAGCTGTTTTTT. Its protein is CASSPGQGTGELFF.

The chain joins TRBV5-1 to TRBJ2-2; 7 nucleotides line up with TRBD1. This CDR3 region has 16 residues. Germline values: CDR1 SGHRS, CDR2 YFSETQ. Trimming cost V 2 bases and J 4 bases; bases outside gene matches: 8. The CDR3: CASSFTTGFSTGELFF. The CDR3 nucleotides read TGCGCCAGCAGCTTTACGACAGGGTTCAGCACCGGGGAGCTGTTTTTT.

Only one count was recorded for this clone. The rearrangement uses TRBV7-8 and TRBJ2-1, with a possible D match to TRBD1 (6 bases). Germline V gene lookup returns CDR1 SGHVS and CDR2 FQNEAQ. The ends were cut back, 0 bases at V and 7 bases at J, with 16 bases in the middle. The CDR3 is 16 residues long. The CDR3 is CASSLAADEGVNEQFF. CDR3 in DNA: TGTGCCAGCAGCTTAGCGGCGGACGAGGGGGTAAATGAGCAGTTCTTC.

This chain links TRBV7-6 with TRBJ2-7, with 7 bases that match TRBD2. V shed 1 base, J shed 5 bases, and the junction held 14 bases outside the gene matches. Germline V lookup: CDR1 SGHVS, CDR2 FNYEAQ. This CDR3 contains 17 residues. CDR3 nucleotides: TGTGCCAGCAGCTTAGGGGTGACTAGCTTTTCTTCCAACGAGCAGTACTTC. Residues: CASSLGVTSFSSNEQYF.

The gene calls are TRBV6-5 and TRBJ2-1; 10 bases agree with TRBD1. V was pared by 0 bases and J by 8 bases, with 7 bases of the junction left unmatched. CDR1 and CDR2 (germline): MNHEY, SVGAGI. The CDR3 extends over 16 amino acids. As DNA, the CDR3 is TGTGCCAGCAGTTACTCGTGGAGACAGGGGGCCTATGAGCAGTTCTTC. This sequence encodes CASSYSWRQGAYEQFF.

V usage is TRBV5-1 and J usage is TRBJ2-2; 12 bases align to TRBD1. This CDR3 contains 17 residues. Germline loops: CDR1 SGHRS, CDR2 YFSETQ. After removal of 0 bases from V and 12 bases from J, the junction contained 12 bases not matched to a gene. In DNA form, the CDR3 reads TGCGCCAGCAGCTTGGCGTCCGGGACAGGGGGCGCAGAGAAGCTGTTTTTT. It is translated as CASSLASGTGGAEKLFF.

The gene calls are TRBV5-6 and TRBJ1-4; 8 bases align to TRBD1. There are 15 residues in the CDR3. J lost 8 bases, V lost 4 bases, and 10 bases had no gene match. From germline, CDR1 is SGHDT and CDR2 YYEEEE. CDR3 loop: CASSQLDRAREKLFF. CDR3 bases: TGTGCCAGCAGCCAACTGGACAGGGCCAGAGAAAAACTGTTTTTT. Full variable domain (missing parts from reference TRBV5-6 and TRBJ1-4): DAGVTQSPTHLIKTRGQQVTLRCSPKSGHDTVSWYQQALGQGPQFIFQYYEEEERQRGNFPDRFSGHQFPNYSSELNVNALLLGDSALYLCASSQLDRAREKLFFGSGTQLSVL.

V is TRBV28 and J is TRBJ1-1; D possibly corresponds to TRBD1 (5 bases). V lost 1 base and J 3 bases, leaving 9 bases between the germline ends. The CDR3 extends over 14 amino acids. The germline gives CDR1 MDHEN, CDR2 SYDVKM. The CDR3 DNA reads as TGTGCCAGCAGTTTATCGGCAGGGCACACTGAAGCTTTCTTT. Amino acids: CASSLSAGHTEAFF.

The genes are TRBV4-2 and TRBJ2-7; D not certain. V was clipped by 5 bases and J by 0 bases, with 11 bases between them. This CDR3 is 14 amino acids long. CDR1 and CDR2 (germline): LGHNA, YNFKEQ. Written as DNA, the CDR3 is TGTGCCAGCAGCTCCCTTTCGTTCTCCTACGAGCAGTACTTC. This encodes CASSSLSFSYEQYF.

The gene calls are TRBV2 and TRBJ2-7, with 9 nucleotides matching TRBD2. Germline V CDR1 and CDR2: SNHLY, FYNNEI. This CDR3 contains 14 residues. V shed 6 bases and J 2 bases; nucleotides not matched to a gene: 5. CDR3 sequence (DNA): TGTGCCAGCAGACCGGGACTAGCCACCTACGAGCAGTACTTC. Residues: CASRPGLATYEQYF.

The chain has TRBV6-5 and TRBJ2-3; D gene unclear. The CDR3 has 13 residues. V lost 5 bases and J 4 bases, leaving 10 bases between the germline ends. The V gene's germline CDR1 is MNHEY and CDR2 SVGAGI. In nucleotides, the CDR3 is TGTGCCAGCAGTGCCTATAGCCCAGATACGCAGTATTTT. As protein: CASSAYSPDTQYF.

J is TRBJ1-4 and V is TRBV13; 7 bases line up with TRBD1. There are 16 residues in the CDR3. J was trimmed by 2 bases and V by 5 bases; bases with no gene match: 8. The germline CDR1 and CDR2 sequences are PRHDT and FYEKMQ (reference sequence). As DNA, the CDR3 is TGTGCCAGCAGCCGGGGACAGTTCTCTACTAATGAAAAACTGTTTTTT. This codes for CASSRGQFSTNEKLFF.